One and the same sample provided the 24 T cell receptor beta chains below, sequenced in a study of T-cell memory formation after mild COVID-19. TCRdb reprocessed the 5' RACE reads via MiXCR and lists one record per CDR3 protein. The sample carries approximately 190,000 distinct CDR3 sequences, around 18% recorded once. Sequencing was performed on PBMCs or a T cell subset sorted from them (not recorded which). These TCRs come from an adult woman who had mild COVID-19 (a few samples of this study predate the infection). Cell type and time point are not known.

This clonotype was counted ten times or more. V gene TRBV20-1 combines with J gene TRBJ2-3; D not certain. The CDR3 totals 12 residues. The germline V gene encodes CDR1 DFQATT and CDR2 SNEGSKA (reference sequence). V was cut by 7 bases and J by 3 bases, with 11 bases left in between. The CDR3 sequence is CSVIQITDTQYF. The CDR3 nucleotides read TGCAGTGTCATCCAGATTACAGATACGCAGTATTTT.

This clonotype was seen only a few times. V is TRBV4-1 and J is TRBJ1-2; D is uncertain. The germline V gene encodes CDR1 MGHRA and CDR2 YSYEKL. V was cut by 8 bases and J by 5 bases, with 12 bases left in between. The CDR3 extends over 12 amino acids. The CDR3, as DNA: TGCGCCAGCCATGACTCGTTTTATGGCTACACCTTC. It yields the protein CASHDSFYGYTF.

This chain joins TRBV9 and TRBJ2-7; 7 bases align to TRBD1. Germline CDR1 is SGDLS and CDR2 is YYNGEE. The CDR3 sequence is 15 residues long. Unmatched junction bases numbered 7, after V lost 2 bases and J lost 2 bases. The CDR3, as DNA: TGTGCCAGCAGCGTCCGATCGGGACAGACCTACGAGCAGTACTTC. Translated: CASSVRSGQTYEQYF.

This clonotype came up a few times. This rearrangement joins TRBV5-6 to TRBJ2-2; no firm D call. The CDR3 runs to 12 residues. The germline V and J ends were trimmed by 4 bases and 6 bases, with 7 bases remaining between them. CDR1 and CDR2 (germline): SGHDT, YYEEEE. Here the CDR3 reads CASSPWAGELFF. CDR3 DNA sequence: TGTGCCAGCAGCCCATGGGCCGGGGAGCTGTTTTTT. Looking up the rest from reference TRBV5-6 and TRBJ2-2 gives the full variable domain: DAGVTQSPTHLIKTRGQQVTLRCSPKSGHDTVSWYQQALGQGPQFIFQYYEEEERQRGNFPDRFSGHQFPNYSSELNVNALLLGDSALYLCASSPWAGELFFGEGSRLTVL.

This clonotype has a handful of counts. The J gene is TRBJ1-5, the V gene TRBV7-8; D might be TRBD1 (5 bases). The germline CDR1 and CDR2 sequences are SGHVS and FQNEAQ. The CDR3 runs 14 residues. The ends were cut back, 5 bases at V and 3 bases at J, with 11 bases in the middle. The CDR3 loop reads CASSPGTANQPQHF. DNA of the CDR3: TGTGCCAGCAGCCCCGGGACGGCCAATCAGCCCCAGCATTTT.

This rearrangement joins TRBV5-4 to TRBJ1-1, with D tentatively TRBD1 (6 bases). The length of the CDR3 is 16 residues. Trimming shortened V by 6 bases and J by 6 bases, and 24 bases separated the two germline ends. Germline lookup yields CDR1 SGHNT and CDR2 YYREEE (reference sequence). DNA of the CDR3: TGTGCCAGCACCCCCGGTGGGACATCAAGGGTAGCTGAAGCTTTCTTT. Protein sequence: CASTPGGTSRVAEAFF.

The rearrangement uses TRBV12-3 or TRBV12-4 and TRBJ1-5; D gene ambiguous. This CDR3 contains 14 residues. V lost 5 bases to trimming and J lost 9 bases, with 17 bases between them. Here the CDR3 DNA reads TGTGCCAGCAGTCTCTCAGGCGACCAAGGGCCCCAGCATTTT. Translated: CASSLSGDQGPQHF.

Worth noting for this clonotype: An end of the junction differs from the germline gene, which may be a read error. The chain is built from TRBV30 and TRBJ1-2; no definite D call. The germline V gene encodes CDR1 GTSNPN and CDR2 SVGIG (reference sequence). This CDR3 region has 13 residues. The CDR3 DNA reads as TGTTCCTGGAGTTTTGGCGAGCACTATGGCTACACCTTC. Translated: CSWSFGEHYGYTF.

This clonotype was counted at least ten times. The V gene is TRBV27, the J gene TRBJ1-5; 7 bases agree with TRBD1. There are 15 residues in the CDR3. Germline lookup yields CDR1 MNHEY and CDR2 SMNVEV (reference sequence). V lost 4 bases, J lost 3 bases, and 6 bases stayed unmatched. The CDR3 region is CASSSQGVNNQPQHF. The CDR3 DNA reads TGTGCCAGCAGTTCCCAGGGGGTAAACAATCAGCCCCAGCATTTT.

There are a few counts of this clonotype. CDR3 nucleotides: TGTGCCAGCAGCCGCAGTCTTCCGGGGGAGGGCACAGATACGCAGTATTTT. This translates into CASSRSLPGEGTDTQYF. The gene calls are TRBV11-2 and TRBJ2-3; the D gene is possibly TRBD2 (6 bases). V was clipped by 5 bases and J by 1 base, with 19 bases between them. The CDR3 consists of 17 residues. CDR1 is SGHAT, CDR2 FQNNGV, per germline.

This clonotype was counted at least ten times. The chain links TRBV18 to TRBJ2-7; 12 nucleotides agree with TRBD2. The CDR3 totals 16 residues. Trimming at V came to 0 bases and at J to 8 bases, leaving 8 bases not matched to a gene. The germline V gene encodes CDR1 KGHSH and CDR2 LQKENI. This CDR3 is CASSPPSTSGGAKQYF. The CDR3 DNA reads TGTGCCAGCTCACCACCGTCGACTAGCGGGGGTGCCAAGCAGTACTTC.

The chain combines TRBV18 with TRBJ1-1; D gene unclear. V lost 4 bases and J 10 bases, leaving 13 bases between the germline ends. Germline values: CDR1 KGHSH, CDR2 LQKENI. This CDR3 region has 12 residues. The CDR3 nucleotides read TGTGCCAGCTCACACGGCCCGGACGGAGCTTTCTTT. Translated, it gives CASSHGPDGAFF.

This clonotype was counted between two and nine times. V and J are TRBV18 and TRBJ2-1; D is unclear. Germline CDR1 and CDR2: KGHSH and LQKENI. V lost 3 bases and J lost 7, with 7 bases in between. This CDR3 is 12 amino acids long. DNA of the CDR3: TGTGCCAGCTCACCGTCGCTGAATGAGCAGTTCTTC. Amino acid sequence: CASSPSLNEQFF.

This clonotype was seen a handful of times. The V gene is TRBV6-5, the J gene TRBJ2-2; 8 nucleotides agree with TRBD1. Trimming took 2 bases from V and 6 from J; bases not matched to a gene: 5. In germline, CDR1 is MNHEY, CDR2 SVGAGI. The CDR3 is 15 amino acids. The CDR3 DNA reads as TGTGCCAGCAGTTACCTGGGACAGGCTCCCGGGGAGCTGTTTTTT. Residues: CASSYLGQAPGELFF.

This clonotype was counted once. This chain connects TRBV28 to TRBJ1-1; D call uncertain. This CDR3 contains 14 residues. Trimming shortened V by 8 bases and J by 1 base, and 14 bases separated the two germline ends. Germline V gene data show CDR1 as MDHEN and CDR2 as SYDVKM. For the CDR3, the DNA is TGTGCCAGCCGCCTGGGGAGGAGGAACACTGAAGCTTTCTTT. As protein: CASRLGRRNTEAFF.

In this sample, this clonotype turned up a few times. CDR3 sequence reads: CASSPQRANSGANVLTF. In DNA form, the CDR3 reads TGTGCCAGCAGCCCTCAGCGGGCGAACTCTGGGGCCAACGTCCTGACTTTC. The chain joins TRBV7-2 to TRBJ2-6, with a tentative D call TRBD2 (6 bases). CDR1 SGHTA and CDR2 FQGNSA come from the germline V gene. The V end lost 5 bases, the J end lost 0 bases, and 14 bases lay between the germline ends. This CDR3 has 17 amino acids.

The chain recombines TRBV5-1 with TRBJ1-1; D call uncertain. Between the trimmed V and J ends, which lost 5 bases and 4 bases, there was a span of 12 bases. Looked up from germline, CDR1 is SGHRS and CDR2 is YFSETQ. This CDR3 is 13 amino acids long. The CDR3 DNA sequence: TGCGCCAGCAGGTCGACGACGCGCACTGAAGCTTTCTTT. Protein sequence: CASRSTTRTEAFF.

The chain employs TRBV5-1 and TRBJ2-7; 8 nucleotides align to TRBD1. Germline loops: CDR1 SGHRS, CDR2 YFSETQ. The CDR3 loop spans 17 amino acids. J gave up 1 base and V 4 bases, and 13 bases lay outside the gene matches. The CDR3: CASSPHAVTGGSYEQYF. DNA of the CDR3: TGCGCCAGCAGCCCCCACGCGGTAACAGGGGGTTCCTACGAGCAGTACTTC.

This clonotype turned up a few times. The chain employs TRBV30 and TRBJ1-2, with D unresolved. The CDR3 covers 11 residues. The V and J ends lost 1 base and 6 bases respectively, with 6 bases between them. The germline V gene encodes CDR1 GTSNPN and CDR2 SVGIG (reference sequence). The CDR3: CAWSADNGYTF. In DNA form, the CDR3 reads TGTGCCTGGAGTGCTGATAATGGCTACACCTTC.

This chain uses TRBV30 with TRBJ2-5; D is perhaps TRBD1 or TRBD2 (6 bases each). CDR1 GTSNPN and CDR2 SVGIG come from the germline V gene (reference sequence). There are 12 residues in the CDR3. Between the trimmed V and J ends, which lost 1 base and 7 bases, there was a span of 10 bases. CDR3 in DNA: TGTGCCTGGAGTGCCGAGGGGGGGACCCAGTACTTC. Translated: CAWSAEGGTQYF. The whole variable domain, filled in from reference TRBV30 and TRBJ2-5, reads SQTIHQWPATLVQPVGSPLSLECTVEGTSNPNLYWYRQAAGRGLQLLFYSVGIGQISSEVPQNLSASRPQDRQFILSSKKLLLSDSGFYLCAWSAEGGTQYFGPGTRLLVL.

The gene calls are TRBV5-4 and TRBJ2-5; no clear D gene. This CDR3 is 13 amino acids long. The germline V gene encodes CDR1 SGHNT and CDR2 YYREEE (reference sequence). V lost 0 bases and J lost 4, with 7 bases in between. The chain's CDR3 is CASSLAQAETQYF. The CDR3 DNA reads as TGTGCCAGCAGCTTGGCCCAGGCAGAGACCCAGTACTTC.

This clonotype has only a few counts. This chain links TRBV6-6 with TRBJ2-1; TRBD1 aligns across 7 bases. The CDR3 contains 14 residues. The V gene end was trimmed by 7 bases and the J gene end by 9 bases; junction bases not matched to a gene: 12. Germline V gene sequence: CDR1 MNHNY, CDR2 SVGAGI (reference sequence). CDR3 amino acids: CASNPRGGQREQFF. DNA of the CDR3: TGTGCCAGCAATCCAAGAGGGGGACAGCGTGAGCAGTTCTTC.

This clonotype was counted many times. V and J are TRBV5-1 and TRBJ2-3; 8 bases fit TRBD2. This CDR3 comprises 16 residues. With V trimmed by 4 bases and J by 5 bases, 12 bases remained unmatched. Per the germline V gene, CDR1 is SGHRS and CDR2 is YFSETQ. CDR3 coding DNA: TGCGCCAGCAGCCCCCAACCGGGACTAGGGGTAGATACGCAGTATTTT. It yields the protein CASSPQPGLGVDTQYF.

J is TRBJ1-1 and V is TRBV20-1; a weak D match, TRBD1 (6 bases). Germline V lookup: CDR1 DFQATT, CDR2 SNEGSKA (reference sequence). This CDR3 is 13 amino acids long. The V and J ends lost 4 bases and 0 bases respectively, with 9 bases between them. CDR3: CSAKGGMNTEAFF. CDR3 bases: TGCAGTGCTAAGGGGGGCATGAACACTGAAGCTTTCTTT.